These 13 T cell receptor beta chains were all obtained from the same sample, sequenced in a study of response to subunit inactivated influenza vaccine. TCRdb processed the RT-PCR reads anew with MiXCR; each CDR3 protein has one entry. In the table there are approximately 500,000 distinct CDR3 sequences, around 21% of which are singletons. These data are also associated with another study on T cells expressing NK-cell markers. As that report states: Synthesis of TCR beta cDNA relied on 5'RACE template switching carrying UMIs.

This specimen consisted of CD4+ T cells sorted from PBMCs, obtained 12 days after vaccination. Receptors originate from a man aged 45 to 65 who received an inactivated influenza vaccine.

The chain joins TRBV5-1 to TRBJ2-1; 10 nucleotides align to TRBD2. Germline CDR1 SGHRS, CDR2 YFSETQ. J lost 4 bases, V lost 4 bases, and 5 bases had no gene match. CDR3 size: 15 residues. CDR3 nucleotides: TGCGCCAGCAGCGAACGGACTAGCGGTTACAATGAGCAGTTCTTC. This gives the protein CASSERTSGYNEQFF.

The rearrangement links TRBV5-1 to TRBJ2-3; 10 bases fit TRBD2. This CDR3 comprises 15 residues. V was pared by 2 bases and J by 5 bases, with 5 bases of the junction left unmatched. Germline CDR1 is SGHRS and CDR2 is YFSETQ. The CDR3, as DNA: TGCGCCAGCAGCTTAGCTAGCGGGAGCGTAGATACGCAGTATTTT. It translates to CASSLASGSVDTQYF.

This clonotype was counted between two and nine times. V and J are TRBV12-3 or TRBV12-4 and TRBJ1-4; no definite D call. With 5 bases removed from V and 3 bases from J, the gap between germline ends came to 10 bases. This CDR3 region has 14 residues. The DNA for the CDR3 is TGTGCCAGCAGTAACAACGGAGCTAATGAAAAACTGTTTTTT. Amino acid sequence: CASSNNGANEKLFF.

This clonotype was seen only a few times. CDR3 sequence: CSARVRTHTGELFF. CDR3 DNA: TGCAGTGCTAGGGTACGGACGCACACCGGGGAGCTGTTTTTT. This chain uses TRBV20-1 with TRBJ2-2; D is undetermined. The ends were cut back, 3 bases at V and 3 bases at J, with 11 bases in the middle. This CDR3 contains 14 residues. CDR1 and CDR2 (germline): DFQATT, SNEGSKA (reference sequence).

This clonotype appeared a few times. The chain carries TRBV7-3 and TRBJ2-2; possibly TRBD1 or TRBD2 for D (5 bases each). V was shortened by 4 bases and J by 9 bases, with 18 bases between the two germline ends. The CDR3 totals 15 residues. Germline CDR1 and CDR2: SGHTA and FQGTGA. The CDR3 sequence is CASSSYRDGERELFF. As DNA, the CDR3 is TGTGCCAGCAGCTCCTACCGGGACGGGGAGCGGGAGCTGTTTTTT.

This clonotype was seen a single time. Here the CDR3 reads CASSPWTGKNSPLHF. The CDR3 DNA reads TGTGCCAGCAGCCCCTGGACAGGGAAGAATTCACCCCTCCACTTT. The chain joins TRBV14 to TRBJ1-6; 8 bases match TRBD1. The length of the CDR3 is 15 residues. Germline assignment: CDR1 SGHDN and CDR2 FVKESK. V shed 4 bases and J 7 bases; nucleotides not matched to a gene: 6. The whole variable domain, filled in from reference TRBV14 and TRBJ1-6, reads EAGVTQFPSHSVIEKGQTVTLRCDPISGHDNLYWYRRVMGKEIKFLLHFVKESKQDESGMPNNRFLAERTGGTYSTLKVQPAELEDSGVYFCASSPWTGKNSPLHFGNGTRLTVT.

This clonotype occurred a few times. The chain recombines TRBV10-3 with TRBJ2-7, with no clear D. This CDR3 spans 11 amino acids. Germline V gene data show CDR1 as ENHRY and CDR2 as SYGVKD. V lost 10 bases, J lost 6 bases, and 13 bases lay in between. CDR3 region: CATGFESEQYF. As DNA, the CDR3 is TGTGCCACCGGCTTTGAATCCGAGCAGTACTTC.

This clonotype was observed a handful of times. This chain joins TRBV5-5 and TRBJ2-2; D might be TRBD2 (6 bases). Trimming stripped 2 bases from V and 0 bases from J, with 14 bases between. The CDR3 sequence is 17 residues long. Germline V CDR1 and CDR2: SGHKS, YYEKEE (reference sequence). The CDR3 reads CASSFQVTSTNTGELFF. CDR3 coding DNA: TGTGCCAGCAGCTTTCAGGTTACTAGCACGAACACCGGGGAGCTGTTTTTT.

V and J are TRBV20-1 and TRBJ2-7; 10 bases align to TRBD2. The germline V gene has CDR1 DFQATT and CDR2 SNEGSKA (reference sequence). The CDR3 extends over 15 amino acids. The ends lost 3 bases at V and 1 base at J; junction bases unmatched: 6. Here the CDR3 DNA reads TGCAGTGCTAGCTCAGGACTAGCGGAATCCTACGAGCAGTACTTC. Translated: CSASSGLAESYEQYF.

This clonotype was seen more than once but under ten times. The CDR3 DNA follows: TGTGCCAGCAGTTCTGGACAGGGACATAATTCACCCCTCCACTTT. Its protein product is CASSSGQGHNSPLHF. The chain couples TRBV28 to TRBJ1-6, with TRBD1 matching over 8 bases. J gave up 5 bases and V 4 bases, and 4 bases lay outside the gene matches. Per the germline V gene, CDR1 is MDHEN and CDR2 is SYDVKM. The CDR3 extends over 15 amino acids.

In its sample, this clonotype was seen a few times. This sequence joins TRBV6-1 and TRBJ1-2; 10 nucleotides line up with TRBD1. V dropped 4 bases and J dropped 7; count of bases not matched to a gene: 6. The length of the CDR3 is 14 residues. Germline-derived CDR1 and CDR2 are MNHNS and SASEGT. In DNA, the CDR3 is TGTGCCAGCAGTGCCGTCGGGACAGGGGTTGGCTACACCTTC. Amino acids: CASSAVGTGVGYTF.

This rearrangement joins TRBV5-6 to TRBJ1-5; D not certain. With 0 bases removed from V and 0 bases from J, the gap between germline ends came to 7 bases. The CDR3 has 15 amino acids. Germline CDR1 and CDR2: SGHDT and YYEEEE. In DNA, the CDR3 is TGTGCCAGCAGCTTGGGTCCCGTTAGCAATCAGCCCCAGCATTTT. It encodes CASSLGPVSNQPQHF.

This clonotype has a single count. The V call is TRBV20-1, the J call TRBJ2-7; D is unresolved. The CDR3 loop spans 14 amino acids. Germline CDR1 reads DFQATT; CDR2 reads SNEGSKA (reference sequence). V lost 2 bases to trimming and J lost 0 bases, with 11 bases between them. The CDR3, as DNA: TGCAGTGCTAGATCTGTGGGGATCTCCTACGAGCAGTACTTC. It translates to CSARSVGISYEQYF.